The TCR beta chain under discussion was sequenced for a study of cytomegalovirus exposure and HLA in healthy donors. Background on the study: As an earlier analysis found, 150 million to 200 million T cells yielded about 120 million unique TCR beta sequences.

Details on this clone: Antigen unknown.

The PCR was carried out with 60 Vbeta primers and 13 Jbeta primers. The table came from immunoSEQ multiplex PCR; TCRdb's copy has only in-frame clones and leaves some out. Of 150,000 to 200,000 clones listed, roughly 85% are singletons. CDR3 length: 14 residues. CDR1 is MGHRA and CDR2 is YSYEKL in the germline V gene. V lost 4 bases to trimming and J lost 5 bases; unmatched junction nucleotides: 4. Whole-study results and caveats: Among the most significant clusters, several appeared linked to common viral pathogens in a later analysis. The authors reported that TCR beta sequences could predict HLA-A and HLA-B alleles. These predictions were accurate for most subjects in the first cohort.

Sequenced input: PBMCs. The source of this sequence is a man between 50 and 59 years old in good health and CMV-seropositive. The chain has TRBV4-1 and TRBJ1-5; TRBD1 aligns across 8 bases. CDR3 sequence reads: CASSLGQGDQPQHF. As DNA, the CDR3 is TGCGCCAGCAGCCTAGGACAGGGCGATCAGCCCCAGCATTTT.